This T cell receptor (beta chain) appears in the sequencing data of a study of a mutant IDH1 vaccine in newly diagnosed glioma. Study details: Treated patients had a mean age of 40.4 years and a roughly 60% male, around 38% female split.

Details on this clone: Its antigen is not identified.

Study-level findings and limits: The vaccine induced immune responses, and these occurred in 93.3% of patients.

V gave up 1 base and J gave up 0 bases, with 9 bases separating them. Looked up from germline, CDR1 is MGHDK and CDR2 is SYGVNS. The CDR3 has 15 amino acids. Time point specified: baseline, week 1 (first vaccination visit). Treatment noted: pre-vaccination baseline after standard-of-care therapy. Using immunoSEQ multiplex PCR, the repertoire was profiled, and TCRdb retains in-frame clones only, with some absent. The sample shows about 54,000 clones, approximately 80% of them seen only once. The input for sequencing was PBMCs, taken from a glioma patient treated with radiotherapy, temozolomide or both. The chain has TRBV25-1 and TRBJ2-5, with D unresolved. The sequence was obtained from a man younger than 35 with glioma. The DNA for the CDR3 is TGTGCCAGCAGTGAATGGTCAGAGTACCAAGAGACCCAGTACTTC. Amino acid sequence: CASSEWSEYQETQYF.